This T cell receptor beta chain was observed in a study of blood T cell repertoires in COVID-19. The CDR3 covers 17 residues. Germline V CDR1 and CDR2: MGHRA, YSYEKL. V was clipped by 1 base and J by 0 bases; unmatched bases: 7. Generated by immunoSEQ multiplex PCR, the TCRdb table keeps only in-frame clones and is missing some. The table records 200,000 to 250,000 clones, 86% of them present only once. Source material: peripheral blood. The chain combines TRBV4-1 with TRBJ1-2; 8 bases align to TRBD1. This TCR derives from a woman aged 80 or over with COVID-19, enrolled during active disease. CDR3 nucleotide sequence: TGCGCCAGCAGCCAAGCCGCGGCAGGGGGCCCTAACTATGGCTACACCTTC. Protein product: CASSQAAAGGPNYGYTF.